A selection of T cell receptor beta chains follows, all from one sample in a study of shared clonotypes between healthy human individuals. Assay used: immunoSEQ multiplex PCR; TCRdb lists only in-frame clones, some missing. The data contain more than 2 million clones, 95% of them singletons. Sequencing used naive CD4+ T cells sorted from blood. These receptors all come from a man between 18 and 35 years old in good health. The CDR3 runs from the conserved cysteine through the conserved F or W. Each record gives: V gene, J gene, CDR3 protein.

TRBV11-3	TRBJ1-1	CASSLRHDRERTEAFF
TRBV5-1	TRBJ1-1	CASSLAPQMNTEAFF
TRBV18	TRBJ2-2	CASSLGQEGTGELFF
TRBV11-3	TRBJ2-3	CASSGGQGITDTQYF
TRBV5-4	TRBJ2-2	CASSSSSGRYTGELFF
TRBV2	TRBJ1-2	CASREGFYGYTF
TRBV6-5	TRBJ1-2	CASSSPGAPRHYGYTF
TRBV28	TRBJ1-5	CASSSTVRGNQPQHF
TRBV6-1	TRBJ2-7	CASRQGYHEQYF
TRBV6-5	TRBJ2-7	CASSFGYEQYF
TRBV10-3	TRBJ2-5	CAISARGLAGLETQYF
TRBV6-6	TRBJ2-7	CASSYSRVAYEQYF
TRBV4-1	TRBJ2-1	CASSQLRGGIDNEQFF
TRBV11-2	TRBJ2-2	CASSITGKNTGELFF
TRBV5-3	TRBJ1-2	CARSLGTPTPYGYTF
TRBV18	TRBJ2-3	CASSSLDRGVDTQYF
TRBV7-8	TRBJ2-1	CASSYWGSPSEQFF
TRBV2	TRBJ2-5	CASNKITGKETQYF
TRBV6-1	TRBJ2-7	CASSFGTGRYEQYF
TRBV4-1	TRBJ2-7	CASSQDLLAGSYEQYF
TRBV5-1	TRBJ2-3	CASSLKGDTQYF
TRBV6-5	TRBJ2-5	CASRTPGTAYDQYF
TRBV5-1	TRBJ2-7	CASSLDRESYEQYF
TRBV7-2	TRBJ2-7	CASTQQAGAYEQYF
TRBV9	TRBJ2-2	CASSVVGEGGELFF
TRBV27	TRBJ1-5	CASSRYGDQPQHF
TRBV9	TRBJ2-5	CASSVPGGVETQYF
TRBV6-5	TRBJ1-6	CASSYSYDRGNSPLHF
TRBV30	TRBJ1-2	CAWNGQFINYGYTF
TRBV6-5	TRBJ1-3	CASSYSTGSGNTIYF
TRBV28	TRBJ2-7	CASSGRGGRYEQYF
TRBV5-6	TRBJ1-2	CASSLRQIYGYTF
TRBV9	TRBJ1-5	CASSVGQTQPQHF
TRBV6-6	TRBJ2-3	CASSYVGGGTDTQYF
TRBV7-8	TRBJ2-7	CASSYRQGSYEQYF
TRBV7-9	TRBJ2-5	CASSLGTGVRETQYF
TRBV18	TRBJ1-6	CASSPWGADNSPLHF
TRBV28	TRBJ2-5	CASSLSGGAGETQYF
TRBV28	TRBJ1-2	CASSWAGSRYTF
TRBV19	TRBJ2-5	CASSIQGEETQYF
TRBV9	TRBJ1-1	CASSVSQGMGTEAFF
TRBV4-1	TRBJ2-5	CASSQAGGETQYF
TRBV5-5	TRBJ1-1	CASSQTGDTEAFF
TRBV7-9	TRBJ2-7	CASSSPKGPERDRTYEQYF
TRBV7-6	TRBJ1-4	CASSSGLVNEKLFF
TRBV6-5	TRBJ2-7	CASSSGQQMQYF
TRBV4-3	TRBJ1-6	CASSPGIYNSPLHF
TRBV28	TRBJ1-4	CASSLNENEKLFF
TRBV23-1	TRBJ2-7	CASNRRYEQYF
TRBV9	TRBJ1-1	CASSAAAGTEAFF
TRBV7-9	TRBJ1-1	CASSLALGGTTEAFF
TRBV5-1	TRBJ2-7	CASSWDSPSSYEQYF
TRBV27	TRBJ1-6	CASSLYQYNSPLHF